A selection of T cell receptor beta chains follows, all from one sample in a study of siplizumab effects on memory and regulatory T cells. Sequenced by immunoSEQ multiplex PCR; TCRdb stores in-frame clones only, minus some. The sample carries some 97,000 clones, 91% recorded once. The sequencing sample was made of CD4+ T cells sorted from blood. These receptors were collected from a human donor in good health. Each CDR3 is given with its conserved first and last residue. Each record gives: CDR3 DNA, CDR3 protein, D gene, V gene, J gene, clone size. The D gene is left open where the match is weak. Clone size is stated in some rows and not others, as once, few, many or a class when expanded.

CDR3nt: TGTGCCATCAGTGAGTCGGAGGCAGGGGTTCAGCCCCAGCATTTT; CDR3aa: CAISESEAGVQPQHF; d_gene: .; v_gene: TRBV10-3; j_gene: TRBJ1-5; abundance: .
CDR3nt: TGCAGCGTTGAAGGCGGTAGCCTCAATGAGCAGTTCTTC; CDR3aa: CSVEGGSLNEQFF; d_gene: .; v_gene: TRBV29-1; j_gene: TRBJ2-1; abundance: .
CDR3nt: TGTGCCAGCAGTTTGATGATATTACCTGGAAACACCATATATTTT; CDR3aa: CASSLMILPGNTIYF; d_gene: .; v_gene: TRBV28; j_gene: TRBJ1-3; abundance: .
CDR3nt: TGTGCCAGCAATCCACAGGGGGCCACAGATACGCAGTATTTT; CDR3aa: CASNPQGATDTQYF; d_gene: TRBD1; v_gene: TRBV2; j_gene: TRBJ2-3; abundance: .
CDR3nt: TGTGCCAGCAGCTTAGTAGGGTCAGGCACAGATACGCAGTATTTT; CDR3aa: CASSLVGSGTDTQYF; d_gene: .; v_gene: TRBV5-6; j_gene: TRBJ2-3; abundance: .
CDR3nt: TGTGCCAGCAGTTACTTCAGGGGAAGCACCGGGGAGCTGTTTTTT; CDR3aa: CASSYFRGSTGELFF; d_gene: .; v_gene: TRBV6-6; j_gene: TRBJ2-2; abundance: .
CDR3nt: TGTGCCAGCAGCTTATCGGGGGGGCTATATACGCAGTATTTT; CDR3aa: CASSLSGGLYTQYF; d_gene: TRBD2; v_gene: TRBV7-3; j_gene: TRBJ2-3; abundance: .
CDR3nt: TGTGCCAGCCTGACCGGGACAGGGGACCACGAGCAGTACTTC; CDR3aa: CASLTGTGDHEQYF; d_gene: TRBD1; v_gene: TRBV6-1; j_gene: TRBJ2-7; abundance: .
CDR3nt: TGTGCCAGCAGCTTCGACACGATGAACAGTCTGTCACCCCTCCACTTT; CDR3aa: CASSFDTMNSLSPLHF; d_gene: .; v_gene: TRBV5-6; j_gene: TRBJ1-6; abundance: .
CDR3nt: TGTGCCAGTAGTATAACTTCCCAGGGGCCCCAGCATTTT; CDR3aa: CASSITSQGPQHF; d_gene: .; v_gene: TRBV19; j_gene: TRBJ1-5; abundance: .
CDR3nt: TGTGCCAGCAGGCACAGGGGAGCCGGGGCCAACGTCCTGACTTTC; CDR3aa: CASRHRGAGANVLTF; d_gene: TRBD1; v_gene: TRBV6-6; j_gene: TRBJ2-6; abundance: .
CDR3nt: TGCGCCAGCAGCCAAGTAAGGACAGGGGCCTACTCTAACTATGGCTACACCTTC; CDR3aa: CASSQVRTGAYSNYGYTF; d_gene: TRBD1; v_gene: TRBV4-1; j_gene: TRBJ1-2; abundance: .
CDR3nt: TGTGCCAGCAGCTATGTAGAGGGTGACGAGCAGTACTTC; CDR3aa: CASSYVEGDEQYF; d_gene: .; v_gene: TRBV9; j_gene: TRBJ2-7; abundance: .
CDR3nt: TGTGCCAGCAGCTTGGTCGGGGAGCAGTTCTTC; CDR3aa: CASSLVGEQFF; d_gene: .; v_gene: TRBV5-4; j_gene: TRBJ2-1; abundance: .
CDR3nt: TGTGCCAGCTCACCCGGACAGGGCCCTGGAAACACCATATATTTT; CDR3aa: CASSPGQGPGNTIYF; d_gene: TRBD1; v_gene: TRBV18; j_gene: TRBJ1-3; abundance: .
CDR3nt: TGTGCCAGCAGCTTAGGAACCGGGACAATCGGTTCACCCCTCCACTTT; CDR3aa: CASSLGTGTIGSPLHF; d_gene: .; v_gene: TRBV7-6; j_gene: TRBJ1-6; abundance: .
CDR3nt: TGTGCCAGCAGCTTCTTCTACAATGAGCAGTTCTTC; CDR3aa: CASSFFYNEQFF; d_gene: .; v_gene: TRBV7-2; j_gene: TRBJ2-1; abundance: .
CDR3nt: TGTGCCAGCAGTTACTCTGAAGGGTTCTCCTACGAGCAGTACTTC; CDR3aa: CASSYSEGFSYEQYF; d_gene: .; v_gene: TRBV6-5; j_gene: TRBJ2-7; abundance: .
CDR3nt: TGTGCCAGCAGTCTAGCGGGGCTGGGGACGCAGTATTTT; CDR3aa: CASSLAGLGTQYF; d_gene: TRBD2; v_gene: TRBV7-3; j_gene: TRBJ2-3; abundance: .
CDR3nt: TGTGCCAGCAGTGAGCGTGGGGGGGGCACAGATACGCAGTATTTT; CDR3aa: CASSERGGGTDTQYF; d_gene: TRBD2; v_gene: TRBV6-4; j_gene: TRBJ2-3; abundance: .
CDR3nt: TGTGCCAGCAGCCGAGACGCGGCCGCTGAAGCTTTCTTT; CDR3aa: CASSRDAAAEAFF; d_gene: .; v_gene: TRBV7-9; j_gene: TRBJ1-1; abundance: once
CDR3nt: TGTGCCAGCTCAAATCAACTAGGAGGAAACACCGGGGAGCTGTTTTTT; CDR3aa: CASSNQLGGNTGELFF; d_gene: .; v_gene: TRBV18; j_gene: TRBJ2-2; abundance: .
CDR3nt: TGTGCCAGCAGCTTCGGCGGAAACGGGGAGCTGTTTTTT; CDR3aa: CASSFGGNGELFF; d_gene: .; v_gene: TRBV7-2; j_gene: TRBJ2-2; abundance: once
CDR3nt: TGTGCCAGCTCACCACTGGGGAGGGGATTTACCTACGAGCAGTACTTC; CDR3aa: CASSPLGRGFTYEQYF; d_gene: TRBD2; v_gene: TRBV18; j_gene: TRBJ2-7; abundance: .
CDR3nt: TGTGCCACCCGAAGGGGGGGTGAAACCAGCGAGCAGTACTTC; CDR3aa: CATRRGGETSEQYF; d_gene: .; v_gene: TRBV6-5; j_gene: TRBJ2-7; abundance: once
CDR3nt: TGCGCCAGCAGTGATAGGCCCCAAGAGACCCAGTACTTC; CDR3aa: CASSDRPQETQYF; d_gene: .; v_gene: TRBV10-1; j_gene: TRBJ2-5; abundance: .
CDR3nt: TGTGCTGGTAGCGGGCCTAACCAAGAGACCCAGTACTTC; CDR3aa: CAGSGPNQETQYF; d_gene: TRBD2; v_gene: TRBV10-3; j_gene: TRBJ2-5; abundance: .